Below, 22 T cell receptor beta chains from the same sample are listed, as sequenced in a study of cytomegalovirus exposure and HLA in healthy donors. With 60 Vbeta and 13 Jbeta primers, the PCR was carried out. Clones were read by immunoSEQ multiplex PCR, and TCRdb kept only the in-frame ones, dropping some. This table has 120,000 or so clones, around 83% appearing once. The source material was PBMCs. All receptors derive from a woman aged 60-75 years in good health and CMV-seropositive.

The chain carries TRBV28 and TRBJ2-7; no clear D gene. CDR3 length: 12 amino acids. Germline CDR1 is MDHEN and CDR2 is SYDVKM. The ends were cut back, 3 bases at V and 0 bases at J, with 3 bases in the middle. CDR3 amino acids: CASSFLSYEQYF. The CDR3 nucleotides are TGTGCCAGCAGTTTCCTCTCCTACGAGCAGTACTTC.

J is TRBJ1-4 and V is TRBV28, with a weak D call TRBD1 (6 bases). The germline V and J ends were trimmed by 6 bases and 5 bases, with 10 bases remaining between them. This CDR3 contains 13 residues. The germline CDR1 and CDR2 sequences are MDHEN and SYDVKM. The chain's CDR3 is CASSQGINEKLFF. The CDR3 DNA follows: TGTGCCAGCAGCCAGGGGATCAATGAAAAACTGTTTTTT.

V usage is TRBV5-1 and J usage is TRBJ2-3; 13 bases agree with TRBD2. Germline CDR1 reads SGHRS; CDR2 reads YFSETQ. With V trimmed by 4 bases and J by 3 bases, 8 bases remained unmatched. This CDR3 spans 17 amino acids. This chain's CDR3 is CASSVLGLAGVTDTQYF. CDR3 bases: TGCGCCAGCAGCGTATTAGGACTAGCGGGAGTGACAGATACGCAGTATTTT.

This chain uses TRBV7-9 with TRBJ2-5; 7 bases are shared with TRBD2. CDR3 length: 12 residues. Germline CDR1 is SEHNR and CDR2 is FQNEAQ (reference sequence). The V segment lost 6 bases and the J segment 5 bases; nucleotides outside the gene matches: 3. For the CDR3, the DNA is TGTGCCAGCAGATACGGGGGGGAGACCCAGTACTTC. Amino acid sequence: CASRYGGETQYF.

J is TRBJ2-7 and V is TRBV27; 7 bases are a match to TRBD2. CDR1 MNHEY and CDR2 SMNVEV come from the germline V gene (reference sequence). The CDR3 is 17 amino acids. J lost 6 bases, V lost 1 base, and 15 bases had no gene match. As DNA, the CDR3 is TGTGCCAGCAGTTTATACCCCCAGGTTGCGGGACTAAGCGAGCAGTACTTC. Protein sequence: CASSLYPQVAGLSEQYF.

The J gene is TRBJ2-7, the V gene TRBV5-1; D remains ambiguous. This CDR3 is built from 13 residues. Per the germline V gene, CDR1 is SGHRS and CDR2 is YFSETQ. Trimming took 0 bases from V and 7 from J, leaving 11 bases between them. The CDR3 DNA is TGCGCCAGCAGCTTGGATCAGGCTGTGGAGCAGTACTTC. Amino acid sequence: CASSLDQAVEQYF.

The gene calls are TRBV29-1 and TRBJ2-7; TRBD1 aligns across 11 bases. Per germline, CDR1 SQVTM and CDR2 ANQGSEA. The CDR3 runs to 13 residues. The junction had 3 bases not matched to a gene; V was cut back by 6 bases and J by 2 bases. The CDR3 region has the DNA TGCAGCGTCCCGGGACAGGGGGCCTACGAGCAGTACTTC. Protein: CSVPGQGAYEQYF.

This clone was seen at least ten times. The chain carries TRBV2 and TRBJ1-2; D ambiguous. Per the germline V gene, CDR1 is SNHLY and CDR2 is FYNNEI. V lost 7 bases and J lost 4, with 4 bases in between. CDR3 size: 10 residues. CDR3 loop: CASTSYGYTF. For the CDR3, the DNA is TGTGCCAGCACTAGCTATGGCTACACCTTC. The full variable domain, completed using reference TRBV2 and TRBJ1-2, is EPEVTQTPSHQVTQMGQEVILRCVPISNHLYFYWYRQILGQKVEFLVSFYNNEISEKSEIFDDQFSVERPDGSNFTLKIRSTKLEDSAMYFCASTSYGYTFGSGTRLTVV.

CDR3 protein: CASSLNLGAGELFF. CDR3 DNA: TGTGCCAGCAGCTTGAACCTCGGGGCCGGGGAGCTGTTTTTT. The V gene is TRBV5-4, the J gene TRBJ2-2; D may be TRBD2 (5 bases). Trimming cost V 1 base and J 6 bases, with 10 bases left between them. Germline V gives CDR1 SGHNT, CDR2 YYREEE (reference sequence). The CDR3 runs 14 residues.

This chain connects TRBV28 to TRBJ1-2; TRBD1 might be the D (6 bases). The CDR3 has 11 amino acids. Germline CDR1 MDHEN, CDR2 SYDVKM. Trimming took 6 bases from V and 8 from J, leaving 10 bases between them. The CDR3 protein is CASSLDRGYTF. The CDR3 region has the DNA TGTGCCAGCAGCTTAGACAGGGGCTACACCTTC.

The rearrangement joins TRBV19 to TRBJ1-3, with 9 positions matching TRBD1. There are 17 residues in the CDR3. Germline-derived CDR1 and CDR2 are LNHDA and SQIVND (reference sequence). J gave up 0 bases and V 9 bases, and 12 bases lay outside the gene matches. CDR3 protein: CASTTRGTGNSGNTIYF. The DNA for the CDR3 is TGTGCCAGCACAACCCGCGGGACAGGGAACTCTGGAAACACCATATATTTT.

The chain combines TRBV2 with TRBJ2-3, with TRBD1 matching 7 bases. Per germline, CDR1 SNHLY and CDR2 FYNNEI. V lost 3 bases and J lost 0; bases outside the gene matches: 3. The CDR3 is 15 amino acids. CDR3 DNA: TGTGCCAGCAGTGAGACAGGGTGGAGCACAGATACGCAGTATTTT. It yields the protein CASSETGWSTDTQYF.

The chain couples TRBV5-1 to TRBJ2-5, with 11 bases that match TRBD2. V trimming: 5 bases; J trimming: 2 bases; junction bases outside the gene matches: 2. CDR3 length equals 14 residues. Per the germline V gene, CDR1 is SGHRS and CDR2 is YFSETQ. Here the CDR3 reads CASSRTSGQETQYF. CDR3 in DNA: TGCGCCAGCAGTCGGACTAGCGGGCAAGAGACCCAGTACTTC.

As concerns this clone: Other DNA sequences within the sample encode an identical CDR3. The genes are TRBV21-1 and TRBJ2-7; the D segment call TRBD1 is taken from the table without a DNA check. TRBV21-1 counts as a pseudogene. The CDR3 runs to 14 residues. CDR3: CASSKSRGTYEQYF. CDR3 coding DNA: TGTGCCAGCAGCAAGTCTAGGGGAACCTACGAGCAGTACTTC.

V gene TRBV6-5 combines with J gene TRBJ1-1; the D gene is possibly TRBD1 (5 bases). The CDR3 totals 13 residues. CDR1 is MNHEY, CDR2 SVGAGI, per germline. Between the trimmed V and J ends, which lost 5 bases and 3 bases, there was a span of 10 bases. This CDR3 is CASSPGWDTEAFF. CDR3 bases: TGTGCCAGCAGTCCAGGGTGGGACACTGAAGCTTTCTTT.

The V and J genes are TRBV7-6 and TRBJ2-2; the match to TRBD2 covers 7 bases. The V segment lost 5 bases and the J segment 7 bases; nucleotides outside the gene matches: 10. Per the germline V gene, CDR1 is SGHVS and CDR2 is FNYEAQ. The CDR3 extends over 15 amino acids. The CDR3, as DNA: TGTGCCAGCAGCCCCCCACGGGGGGAAGGCGGGGAGCTGTTTTTT. Translating gives CASSPPRGEGGELFF.

V usage is TRBV4-1 and J usage is TRBJ1-1; D not certain. The germline V gene has CDR1 MGHRA and CDR2 YSYEKL. The CDR3 has 15 amino acids. Trimming pared 0 bases from V and 4 bases from J, leaving 12 bases between. CDR3 sequence: CASSQESGVGTEAFF. CDR3 nucleotide sequence: TGCGCCAGCAGCCAAGAATCGGGTGTAGGCACTGAAGCTTTCTTT.

The V and J genes are TRBV27 and TRBJ2-5; D is unclear. The CDR3 is 15 amino acids. Germline V CDR1 and CDR2: MNHEY, SMNVEV (reference sequence). V was pared by 5 bases and J by 1 base, with 14 bases between. The CDR3 loop reads CASSRSRAFQETQYF. Here the CDR3 DNA reads TGTGCCAGCAGTCGATCCCGAGCTTTCCAAGAGACCCAGTACTTC.

This clone was detected only once. The V and J genes are TRBV28 and TRBJ1-3; a possible D gene is TRBD1 (6 bases). CDR3 size: 14 residues. Per the germline V gene, CDR1 is MDHEN and CDR2 is SYDVKM. V shed 6 bases and J shed 8 bases, with 17 bases lying between them. The CDR3 DNA is TGTGCCAGCAGGCGGCGGCAGGGGTGGGACACCATATATTTT. This gives the protein CASRRRQGWDTIYF.

CDR3 sequence reads: CASYQQGISGNTIYF. CDR3 nucleotides: TGTGCCAGCTATCAACAGGGTATATCTGGAAACACCATATATTTT. The chain carries TRBV19 and TRBJ1-3, with TRBD1 as a possible D gene (6 bases). Trimming took off 9 bases at V and 1 base at J, with 16 bases between the two ends. CDR3 length: 15 residues. Germline V gene data show CDR1 as LNHDA and CDR2 as SQIVND (reference sequence).

The CDR3, as DNA: TGTGCCAGCAGCTTAATTGACGGGAGTGAAGCTTTCTTT. Protein product: CASSLIDGSEAFF. The V gene is TRBV7-3, the J gene TRBJ1-1; D remains ambiguous. Trimming took 1 base from V and 7 from J, leaving 10 bases between them. Germline V gene data show CDR1 as SGHTA and CDR2 as FQGTGA. This CDR3 has 13 amino acids.

The rearrangement joins TRBV25-1 to TRBJ2-1, with 9 nucleotides matching TRBD1. The CDR3 contains 16 residues. Looked up from germline, CDR1 is MGHDK and CDR2 is SYGVNS. Trimming cost V 3 bases and J 2 bases; bases outside gene matches: 5. CDR3 sequence: CASSDWDRAPYNEQFF. The DNA for the CDR3 is TGTGCCAGCAGTGATTGGGACAGGGCGCCCTACAATGAGCAGTTCTTC.